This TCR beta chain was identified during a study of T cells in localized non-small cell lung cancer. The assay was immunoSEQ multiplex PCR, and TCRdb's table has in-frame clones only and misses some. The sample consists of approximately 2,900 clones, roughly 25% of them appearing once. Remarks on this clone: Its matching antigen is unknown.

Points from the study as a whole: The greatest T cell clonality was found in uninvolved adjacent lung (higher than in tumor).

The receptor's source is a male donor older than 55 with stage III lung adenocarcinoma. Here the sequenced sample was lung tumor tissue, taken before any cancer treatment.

The CDR3 DNA reads as TGTGCCTCCGGGGTGGGGACCCTTTTCAATCAGCCCCAGCATTTT. Its translation: CASGVGTLFNQPQHF. The chain uses TRBV6-8 and TRBJ1-5; tentatively, D is TRBD1 (5 bases). Germline V gene sequence: CDR1 MNHGY, CDR2 SAAAGT. The CDR3 is 15 residues long. Trimming took off 11 bases at V and 3 bases at J, with 20 bases between the two ends.